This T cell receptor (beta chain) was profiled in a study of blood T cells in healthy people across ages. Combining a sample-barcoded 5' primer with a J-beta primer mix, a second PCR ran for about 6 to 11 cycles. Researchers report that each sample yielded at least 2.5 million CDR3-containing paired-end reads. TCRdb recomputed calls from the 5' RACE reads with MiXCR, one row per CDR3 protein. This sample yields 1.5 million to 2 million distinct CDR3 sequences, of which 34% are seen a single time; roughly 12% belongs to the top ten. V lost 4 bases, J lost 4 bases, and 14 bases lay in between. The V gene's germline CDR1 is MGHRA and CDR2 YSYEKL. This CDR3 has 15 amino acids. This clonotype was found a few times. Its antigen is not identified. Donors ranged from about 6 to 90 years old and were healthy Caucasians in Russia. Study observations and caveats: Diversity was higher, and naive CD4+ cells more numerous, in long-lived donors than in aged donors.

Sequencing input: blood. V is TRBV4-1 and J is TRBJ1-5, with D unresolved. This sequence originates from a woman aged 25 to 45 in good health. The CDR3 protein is CASSPLGLANQPQHF. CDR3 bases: TGCGCCAGCAGCCCCCTTGGTCTAGCAAATCAGCCCCAGCATTTT.